The sequence of this T cell receptor (beta chain) was determined in a study of cytomegalovirus exposure and HLA in healthy donors. Findings of the study overall: Across donors, presence/absence analyses took sequencing depth to be roughly uniform.

The CDR3 totals 11 residues. Trimming took off 1 base at V and 6 bases at J, with 5 bases between the two ends. Per germline, CDR1 SQVTM and CDR2 ANQGSEA. PCR primers comprised 60 Vbeta and 13 Jbeta primers. TCRdb's table, derived via immunoSEQ multiplex PCR, lists solely in-frame clones and lacks some. The sample has more than 140,000 clones; roughly 79% are singletons. As concerns this clone: The antigen remains unidentified.

The specimen sequenced was PBMCs. V gene TRBV29-1 combines with J gene TRBJ2-3; D is unresolved. The receptor's source is a male donor in good health and CMV-seronegative. In DNA, the CDR3 is TGCAGCGTTGAAGTCAGGGATACGCAGTATTTT. It is translated as CSVEVRDTQYF.